The 10 T cell receptor beta chains reported below all come from one sample, sequenced in a study of T cells in Graves' hyperthyroidism and ophthalmopathy. Amplification of TCR beta CDR3 regions used RNA as the template. An initial round of RT-PCR targeting the TCR CDR3 relied on the HTBI primer set. TCRdb independently ran MiXCR on the multiplex PCR reads; one entry per CDR3 protein. The data hold 400,000 to 500,000 distinct CDR3 sequences, with approximately 14% observed a single time. Sequenced: blood. The receptors stem from a woman aged 18-29 years with Graves' hyperthyroidism.

This clonotype has at least ten counts. The chain employs TRBV2 and TRBJ1-1; D ambiguous. CDR1 is SNHLY and CDR2 is FYNNEI in the germline V gene. The CDR3 runs 15 residues. The V end lost 1 base, the J end lost 2 bases, and 11 bases lay between the germline ends. This CDR3 is CASSEGYWGNTEAFF. CDR3 coding DNA: TGTGCCAGCAGTGAAGGATATTGGGGAAACACTGAAGCTTTCTTT.

This clonotype was seen a handful of times. The chain couples TRBV20-1 to TRBJ2-7; 8 positions match TRBD1. Germline V gene lookup returns CDR1 DFQATT and CDR2 SNEGSKA (reference sequence). J lost 6 bases, V lost 1 base, and 8 bases had no gene match. There are 14 residues in the CDR3. CDR3 region: CSARALQGTGEQYV. The CDR3 DNA follows: TGCAGTGCTAGAGCCCTACAGGGGACAGGCGAGCAGTACGTC.

This clonotype was counted many times. The chain links TRBV27 to TRBJ2-1; TRBD2 is a possible D gene (5 bases). V dropped 0 bases and J dropped 8 bases, with 11 bases sitting between them. The germline V gene has CDR1 MNHEY and CDR2 SMNVEV (reference sequence). The CDR3 is 14 amino acids. This CDR3 is CASSLSSDSDEQFF. The CDR3 bases are TGTGCCAGCAGTTTATCCTCGGACTCTGATGAGCAGTTCTTC.

Ten or more counts support this clonotype. The chain uses TRBV19 and TRBJ2-6, with D unclear. Germline loops: CDR1 LNHDA, CDR2 SQIVND (reference sequence). This CDR3 is 13 amino acids long. Trimming removed 6 bases from V and 4 bases from J, with 7 bases in between. The CDR3 region is CASSQVGANVLTF. CDR3 bases: TGTGCCAGTAGCCAAGTAGGGGCCAACGTCCTGACTTTC.

This clonotype was counted ten times or more. The chain combines TRBV12-3 or TRBV12-4 with TRBJ1-6, with 9 bases matching TRBD1. The CDR3 has 17 amino acids. J lost 5 bases, V lost 4 bases, and 9 bases had no gene match. The CDR3 spells CASSYTTGTGNNSPLHF. CDR3 in DNA: TGTGCCAGCAGTTATACAACCGGGACAGGGAATAATTCACCCCTCCACTTT.

This clonotype was seen at least ten times. This CDR3 is CAWAGLAGGPNIQYF. The CDR3 bases are TGTGCCTGGGCAGGGCTAGCGGGAGGGCCGAACATTCAGTACTTC. The chain is built from TRBV30 and TRBJ2-4; 12 bases are a match to TRBD2. CDR1 and CDR2 (germline): GTSNPN, SVGIG (reference sequence). The CDR3 is made up of 15 amino acids. J gave up 7 bases and V 5 bases, and 9 bases lay outside the gene matches.

The chain joins TRBV5-1 to TRBJ1-1; possible D gene TRBD1, 5 bases. The V end was cut by 5 bases, the J end by 1 base, with 15 bases between. The CDR3 loop spans 15 amino acids. Per the germline V gene, CDR1 is SGHRS and CDR2 is YFSETQ. DNA of the CDR3: TGCGCCAGCAGTTTACGGGGCGGTCAGAACACTGAAGCTTTCTTT. This sequence encodes CASSLRGGQNTEAFF.

This clonotype has a count of ten or more. The J gene is TRBJ1-4, the V gene TRBV29-1; 9 bases are a match to TRBD1. V was clipped by 6 bases and J by 3 bases; unmatched bases: 8. Germline-derived CDR1 and CDR2 are SQVTM and ANQGSEA. The CDR3 is 15 residues long. Here the CDR3 DNA reads TGCAGCGTCCGAGACAGGGGGTTAGCTAATGAAAAACTGTTTTTT. Translating it yields CSVRDRGLANEKLFF.

The V call is TRBV6-1, the J call TRBJ2-3; 8 bases fit TRBD2. Per germline, CDR1 MNHNS and CDR2 SASEGT. The CDR3 extends over 14 amino acids. V shed 3 bases and J 4 bases; nucleotides not matched to a gene: 3. CDR3 in DNA: TGTGCCAGCAGTGAGCCGGGACTAGCAGATACGCAGTATTTT. Protein product: CASSEPGLADTQYF.

This clonotype has at least ten counts. The V call is TRBV9, the J call TRBJ1-4; D is unclear. The CDR3 spans 14 residues. The V and J ends lost 0 bases and 4 bases respectively, with 7 bases between them. The germline gives CDR1 SGDLS, CDR2 YYNGEE. The CDR3 loop is CASSVGGLNEKLFF. The CDR3 DNA is TGTGCCAGCAGCGTAGGAGGGCTTAATGAAAAACTGTTTTTT.